This TCR beta chain is from a study of blood T cell repertoires in COVID-19. About the study: The United States, Italy and Spain provided the acute and convalescent COVID-19 samples.

The method was immunoSEQ multiplex PCR; TCRdb's version includes in-frame clones alone and lacks a portion of them. The sample records 55,000 to 65,000 clones, 75% to 85% being singletons. CDR1 and CDR2 (germline): SGHKS, YYEKEE (reference sequence). Between the trimmed V and J ends, which lost 3 bases and 3 bases, there was a span of 13 bases. The CDR3 has 14 amino acids. This sequence was found in a man aged 55 to 70 with COVID-19, enrolled during active disease. The sequenced sample consisted of peripheral blood. The rearrangement links TRBV5-5 to TRBJ2-7, with D maybe TRBD2 (6 bases). CDR3: CASSWAGSYYEQYF. CDR3 sequence (DNA): TGTGCCAGCAGCTGGGCCGGGAGCTACTACGAGCAGTACTTC.